This T cell receptor beta chain stems from a study of PD-1 blockade in classical Hodgkin lymphoma. The overall study: Intravenous nivolumab at 3 mg/kg was given to patients every 2 weeks. The study, taken as a whole, reports: Among the patients, those starting nivolumab under 1 year after ASCT were excluded.

Profiling relied on immunoSEQ multiplex PCR, and the TCRdb table lists in-frame clones only, not all of them. In the table there are some 95,000 clones, 75% to 95% of which are singletons. Time point indicated: cycle 4 day 1 (C4D1), after more than 5 weeks of nivolumab. Each patient relapsed following autologous stem cell transplantation, and prior brentuximab vedotin exposure differed. Best responses included complete response and partial response; otherwise, the best response was progressive disease. CDR3 length: 14 amino acids. CDR1 is SGHTA and CDR2 is FQGNSA in the germline V gene. V lost 1 base, J lost 0 bases, and 6 bases lay in between. About this clone: Its antigen is not known.

The source is a human donor with classical Hodgkin lymphoma. Material: peripheral blood mononuclear cells (PBMCs), obtained before the fourth cycle of nivolumab. The rearrangement uses TRBV7-2 and TRBJ1-1; no reliable D call. DNA for the CDR3: TGTGCCAGCAGCTTAGAACAGTTGAACACTGAAGCTTTCTTT. This codes for CASSLEQLNTEAFF.